This T cell receptor beta chain stems from a study of blood T cell repertoires in COVID-19 (dated by TCRdb to about 2020). About the study as a whole: The collaborator samples originated in the United States, Italy and Spain and spanned the acute and convalescent phases of COVID-19. A de-identified subject ID, COVID-19 status, age in years and sex were almost always included in the sample metadata. The dataset comprised deeply sampled blood TCRbeta repertoires from subjects exposed to, actively infected with, or recovered from COVID-19. Samples were obtained from the ongoing ImmuneRACE study (first 160 participants) and from 1,000 to 1,500 subjects provided by 6 global collaborators. The material from the prospective study consisted of cDNA or gDNA derived from T cells, B-cell-depleted T cells, or PBMCs. Where HLA class I and class II types were available, the types were taken from metadata supplied by the sample provider, not from assay-based typing. The repertoires were released in a freely available public database meant as a resource for research on the immune response to SARS-CoV-2.

General study outcomes and caveats: The amount of clinical and demographic metadata varied by source and participant and was provided uncurated.

Participants in the prospective study were enrolled through a virtual design, were aged roughly 18 to 100 years, and lived in 24 United States geographic areas. To assign participants to cohorts, the prospective study relied on clinical history that participants themselves reported in a screening survey and a study questionnaire. In the prospective study, mobile phlebotomists collected whole blood, serum and a nasopharyngeal or oropharyngeal swab from each participant. Prospective study participants could optionally give additional blood draws and questionnaires over an approximately 2-month period. Prospective study blood samples were shipped either frozen or at room temperature before DNA extraction. The cysteine opens and the phenylalanine closes a CDR3 of 14 amino acids. Left in the record is the CDR3 DNA by itself, 42 bases read in frame from the first base. CDR1 LGHNT and CDR2 FRNRAP were looked up in the germline V gene. Relative to germline, V is 1 base shorter and J is 7 bases shorter, with 11 bases between their ends.

Worth noting for this clone: Its antigen has not been determined. No much larger clone is present one base from it, and per-base qualities are unavailable.

TCRbeta CDR3 regions were amplified from genomic DNA using the immunoSEQ Assay, a bias-controlled multiplex PCR. In the authors' own workflow: Nucleated cell counts per sample were estimated from amplification of reference gene primers within the assay. Sequence reads were collapsed and filtered to measure the absolute abundance of every unique TCRbeta CDR3 rearrangement. Productive Simpson clonality was computed per sample as the square root of Simpson's diversity index over productive rearrangements. The clones in this table, taken by TCRdb from immuneACCESS, are in-frame only. Not every clone is retained; where verified, under half of the shortfall comes from an unresolved V gene, and the cause of the rest is unknown. That table supplies the V and J calls and clone size; D and trimming were determined from the DNA. Present in this sample are around 220,000 clones, 88% of which were seen just once. In total, the top ten clones hold 14% to 15% of the sample.

This chain is built from TRBV12-5 and TRBJ2-1; 6 matching bases give a weak D call of TRBD2. Sequenced material: PBMCs or T cells enriched from blood (not recorded which). The receptor comes from a woman aged 45-59 years with acute COVID-19. The CDR3 is CASGLGQTRNEQFF. The DNA reads as follows: TGTGCTAGTGGTTTGGGACAGACTAGGAATGAGCAGTTCTTC.